A single sample gave rise to the 24 T cell receptor beta chains below, sequenced in a study of blood T cell repertoires in COVID-19. The data were produced by immunoSEQ multiplex PCR, yet TCRdb's version contains in-frame clones alone and is incomplete. In the table there are 300,000 or so clones, around 88% of which are singletons. Input material: peripheral blood. Receptors originate from a woman in her forties or fifties with acute or convalescent COVID-19.

The V call is TRBV6-2 or TRBV6-3, the J call TRBJ2-7; tentatively, D is TRBD1 (5 bases). Deletions cut 3 bases from V and 3 bases from J, with 12 bases between. CDR1 and CDR2 (germline): MNHEY, SVGEGT. The CDR3 loop spans 14 amino acids. CDR3 amino acids: CASSYRGFHYEQYF. The CDR3 coding sequence is TGTGCCAGCAGTTATAGGGGTTTCCACTACGAGCAGTACTTC.

The V call is TRBV9, the J call TRBJ2-1; D remains ambiguous. The germline CDR1 and CDR2 sequences are SGDLS and YYNGEE. V dropped 4 bases and J dropped 5 bases, with 16 bases sitting between them. This CDR3 is 15 amino acids long. CDR3 sequence: CASSPYLSPDNEQFF. DNA for the CDR3: TGTGCCAGCAGCCCCTATCTAAGTCCGGACAATGAGCAGTTCTTC.

The chain couples TRBV2 to TRBJ1-1; possibly TRBD1 for D (5 bases). This CDR3 contains 11 residues. Per the germline V gene, CDR1 is SNHLY and CDR2 is FYNNEI. V lost 3 bases and J 13 bases, leaving 12 bases between the germline ends. In DNA, the CDR3 is TGTGCCAGCAGTGATCTCCTCCAGGGTTTCTTT. As protein: CASSDLLQGFF.

V and J are TRBV6-5 and TRBJ2-3, with D perhaps TRBD2 (5 bases). Trimming took 7 bases from V and 2 from J, leaving 13 bases between them. CDR3 length: 14 amino acids. Germline-derived CDR1 and CDR2 are MNHEY and SVGAGI. In DNA form, the CDR3 reads TGTGCCAGCAACGAGCGAGGGTCCACAGATACGCAGTATTTT. Encoded protein: CASNERGSTDTQYF.

The genes are TRBV5-1 and TRBJ2-1, with D tentatively TRBD2 (7 bases). Germline V CDR1 and CDR2: SGHRS, YFSETQ. CDR3 length: 15 residues. The ends were cut back, 0 bases at V and 6 bases at J, with 13 bases in the middle. CDR3 DNA sequence: TGCGCCAGCAGCTTGGGCGGGGGCGAAGGCAATGAGCAGTTCTTC. Translated, it gives CASSLGGGEGNEQFF.

This chain links TRBV2 with TRBJ2-2; D unresolved. The germline CDR1 and CDR2 sequences are SNHLY and FYNNEI. Deletions cut 6 bases from V and 5 bases from J, with 13 bases between. The CDR3 runs to 14 residues. CDR3 nucleotides: TGTGCCAGCAGCAGACAAGTTACGACCGGGGAGCTGTTTTTT. Protein sequence: CASSRQVTTGELFF.

The J gene is TRBJ2-6, the V gene TRBV5-4, with D unclear. Germline CDR1 reads SGHNT; CDR2 reads YYREEE (reference sequence). The CDR3 spans 15 residues. V lost 0 bases and J lost 0, with 4 bases in between. DNA for the CDR3: TGTGCCAGCAGCTTGGGAGACTCTGGGGCCAACGTCCTGACTTTC. It yields the protein CASSLGDSGANVLTF.

This clone has a handful of counts. V and J are TRBV5-1 and TRBJ2-7, with 11 bases aligning to TRBD2. CDR3 length equals 14 residues. Germline V CDR1 and CDR2: SGHRS, YFSETQ. V lost 4 bases and J lost 2; bases outside the gene matches: 2. CDR3 residues: CASSPGLAAYEQYV. CDR3 in DNA: TGCGCCAGCAGCCCGGGACTAGCGGCCTACGAGCAGTACGTC.

The chain links TRBV11-3 to TRBJ1-3; D gene uncertain. Trimming pared 0 bases from V and 6 bases from J, leaving 9 bases between. CDR1 SGHNT and CDR2 YENEEA come from the germline V gene. The CDR3 totals 14 residues. The DNA for the CDR3 is TGTGCCAGCAGCTTAGAGGGCAGCTCAAACACCATATATTTT. It is translated as CASSLEGSSNTIYF. The full variable domain, with the rest looked up from reference TRBV11-3 and TRBJ1-3, is EAGVVQSPRYKIIEKKQPVAFWCNPISGHNTLYWYLQNLGQGPELLIRYENEEAVDDSQLPKDRFSAERLKGVDSTLKIQPAELGDSAVYLCASSLEGSSNTIYFGEGSWLTVV.

The chain has TRBV29-1 and TRBJ1-1; possible D gene TRBD1, 5 bases. V was shortened by 2 bases and J by 4 bases, with 11 bases between the two germline ends. Germline lookup yields CDR1 SQVTM and CDR2 ANQGSEA. This CDR3 region has 13 residues. The CDR3 region is CSVEIGGSTEAFF. The DNA of the CDR3 is TGCAGCGTTGAAATCGGGGGGAGCACTGAAGCTTTCTTT.

This clone was observed once. This sequence joins TRBV5-4 and TRBJ1-2, with a weak D call TRBD1 (5 bases). Trimming shortened V by 3 bases and J by 3 bases, and 12 bases separated the two germline ends. This CDR3 spans 14 amino acids. The germline V gene encodes CDR1 SGHNT and CDR2 YYREEE (reference sequence). The CDR3 DNA reads TGTGCCAGCAGCTCTGCCGCGGGGGACTATGGCTACACCTTC. This encodes CASSSAAGDYGYTF.

The V call is TRBV9, the J call TRBJ1-1, with 9 bases matching TRBD1. J was trimmed by 4 bases and V by 1 base; bases with no gene match: 2. The CDR3 consists of 14 residues. Germline V gene data show CDR1 as SGDLS and CDR2 as YYNGEE. The chain's CDR3 is CASSVTTGGTEAFF. For the CDR3, the DNA is TGTGCCAGCAGCGTAACGACAGGGGGCACTGAAGCTTTCTTT.

V is TRBV16 and J is TRBJ2-1; TRBD2 is a possible D gene (5 bases). Germline loops: CDR1 KGHSY, CDR2 FQNENV. Trimming stripped 0 bases from V and 7 bases from J, with 10 bases between. The CDR3 covers 14 residues. The CDR3 nucleotides read TGTGCCAGCAGCCAATCGAGGGCGTCGAATGAGCAGTTCTTC. This sequence encodes CASSQSRASNEQFF.

This clone was counted a single time. The chain carries TRBV3-1 (or the pseudogene TRBV3-2) and TRBJ2-3, with D possibly TRBD2 on 7 matching bases. The CDR3 is 15 amino acids. CDR1 and CDR2 from the germline V gene are LGHDT and YNNKEL (reference sequence). V lost 3 bases and J 3 bases, leaving 13 bases between the germline ends. CDR3 sequence reads: CASSQGAGETDTQYF. The CDR3 DNA sequence: TGTGCCAGCAGCCAGGGGGCGGGGGAGACAGATACGCAGTATTTT.

V gene TRBV25-1 combines with J gene TRBJ2-3; TRBD1 matches at 9 bases. After removal of 3 bases from V and 3 bases from J, the junction contained 10 bases not matched to a gene. CDR1 and CDR2 (germline): MGHDK, SYGVNS. CDR3 length: 17 amino acids. The CDR3 here is CASSDPKGQGGTDTQYF. CDR3 nucleotide sequence: TGTGCCAGCAGTGACCCTAAGGGACAGGGCGGGACAGATACGCAGTATTTT.

This chain links TRBV27 with TRBJ2-3; 9 bases line up with TRBD1. The CDR3 extends over 15 amino acids. V trimming: 3 bases; J trimming: 2 bases; junction bases outside the gene matches: 3. The germline V gene encodes CDR1 MNHEY and CDR2 SMNVEV (reference sequence). The CDR3, as DNA: TGTGCCAGCAGTTTTACAGGGGGCTCCACAGATACGCAGTATTTT. This codes for CASSFTGGSTDTQYF.

The V gene is TRBV7-8, the J gene TRBJ1-2, with 8 nucleotides matching TRBD1. Germline CDR1 is SGHVS and CDR2 is FQNEAQ. Trimming took 5 bases from V and 4 from J; bases not matched to a gene: 6. There are 14 residues in the CDR3. The CDR3 region is CASSRGQGVYGYTF. For the CDR3, the DNA is TGTGCCAGCAGCCGAGGACAGGGCGTCTATGGCTACACCTTC.

The rearrangement joins TRBV30 to TRBJ2-1; possibly TRBD2 for D (5 bases). CDR3 length equals 16 residues. Per germline, CDR1 GTSNPN and CDR2 SVGIG (reference sequence). V was cut by 4 bases and J by 0 bases, with 16 bases left in between. CDR3 amino acids: CAWKSTEASSYNEQFF. The CDR3 nucleotides read TGTGCCTGGAAAAGCACGGAGGCCAGCTCCTACAATGAGCAGTTCTTC.

J is TRBJ2-6 and V is TRBV21-1; TRBD1 reflects the table's D call only, with no check against the DNA. TRBV21-1 is noted as a pseudogene. The CDR3 totals 18 residues. The CDR3 bases are TGTGCCAGCAGCGCGGATGATACAGGGAAGTCTGGGGCCAACGTCCTGACTTTC. Protein: CASSADDTGKSGANVLTF.

V gene TRBV27 combines with J gene TRBJ1-6; TRBD1 agrees at 7 bases. Germline CDR1 reads MNHEY; CDR2 reads SMNVEV (reference sequence). J gave up 4 bases and V 6 bases, and 3 bases lay outside the gene matches. This CDR3 has 14 residues. The CDR3 sequence: CASRSTGYNSPLHF. In DNA, the CDR3 is TGTGCCAGCAGGTCGACAGGGTATAATTCACCCCTCCACTTT.

The rearrangement uses TRBV12-2 and TRBJ2-1; the table names TRBD1, a call not compared with the DNA. TRBV12-2 is a pseudogene locus. This CDR3 is built from 15 residues. The CDR3 region has the DNA TGTGCAAGTCGCTTAGGTGGCCTCTCCTACAATGAGCAGTTCTTC. Residues: CASRLGGLSYNEQFF.

The V and J genes are TRBV11-2 and TRBJ2-1; a weak D match, TRBD1 (6 bases). Trimming stripped 4 bases from V and 4 bases from J, with 11 bases between. In germline, CDR1 is SGHAT, CDR2 FQNNGV. The length of the CDR3 is 14 residues. CDR3 in DNA: TGTGCCAGCAGCTCCGCCGGACAGTACAATGAGCAGTTCTTC. As protein: CASSSAGQYNEQFF. The full variable domain, completed using reference TRBV11-2 and TRBJ2-1, is EAGVAQSPRYKIIEKRQSVAFWCNPISGHATLYWYQQILGQGPKLLIQFQNNGVVDDSQLPKDRFSAERLKGVDSTLKIQPAKLEDSAVYLCASSSAGQYNEQFFGPGTRLTVL.

The rearrangement uses TRBV5-1 and TRBJ2-5; 11 bases map to TRBD1. Germline V gives CDR1 SGHRS, CDR2 YFSETQ. With 4 bases clipped from V and 4 bases from J, the junction kept 3 bases outside the gene matches. The CDR3 is 14 residues long. CDR3 bases: TGCGCCAGCAGCGGACAGGGGGCGGGAGAGACCCAGTACTTC. This codes for CASSGQGAGETQYF.

CDR3: CASSYRGQSYEQYF. The CDR3 nucleotides are TGTGCCAGCAGCTACCGCGGCCAGTCCTACGAGCAGTACTTC. The V call is TRBV7-2, the J call TRBJ2-7, with D uncertain. This CDR3 has 14 residues. V was clipped by 4 bases and J by 1 base, with 11 bases between them. Germline V gene lookup returns CDR1 SGHTA and CDR2 FQGNSA. Based on the CDR3 plus reference TRBV7-2 and TRBJ2-7, the full variable domain is GAGVSQSPSNKVTEKGKDVELRCDPISGHTALYWYRQSLGQGLEFLIYFQGNSAPDKSGLPSDRFSAERTGGSVSTLTIQRTQQEDSAVYLCASSYRGQSYEQYFGPGTRLTVT.